The present T cell receptor (beta chain) was sequenced within a study of Graves' ophthalmopathy and Graves' hyperthyroidism. Study background: At initial diagnosis, peripheral blood was obtained, and this preceded any treatment. The study, taken as a whole, reports: Clonotypes were expanded in thyroid at above 0.001 frequency, and most also appeared in blood.

Additional autoimmune diseases, uncontrolled infections, pregnancy or lactation disqualified patients. Beta-chain TCR CDR3 regions were amplified from RNA transcripts. Scientists carried out first-round RT-PCR using HTBI primers and then a second-round multiplex PCR. Using its own MiXCR run on the multiplex PCR reads, TCRdb lists one record per CDR3 protein. The sample consists of some 350,000 distinct CDR3 sequences, about 18% of them appearing once. Trimming cost V 7 bases and J 10 bases, with 25 bases left between them. CDR3 length equals 15 residues. Details on this clonotype: Its antigen is unidentified.

Specimen: peripheral blood. V and J are TRBV12-3 or TRBV12-4 and TRBJ1-1; TRBD1 is a possible D gene (5 bases). This TCR was sampled from an adult woman with stable Graves' hyperthyroidism. CDR3 amino acids: CASIGNPGTQEVAFF. The CDR3 coding sequence is TGTGCCAGCATCGGGAATCCCGGGACCCAAGAGGTAGCTTTCTTT.